This record covers a single TCR beta chain. V was pared by 2 bases and J by 5 bases, with 4 bases between. CDR3 length equals 11 residues. CDR1 and CDR2 (germline): ENHRY, SYGVKD. The entry originates in a study of blood T cell repertoires in COVID-19. The table came from immunoSEQ multiplex PCR; TCRdb's copy has only in-frame clones and leaves some out. The sample holds about 380,000 clones, 88% seen once. V gene TRBV10-3 combines with J gene TRBJ2-7; D unresolved. Material: PBMCs or T cells enriched from blood (not recorded which). The receptor comes from a woman aged 18-30 years who had recovered from COVID-19. Here the CDR3 reads CAISELDEQYF. In nucleotides, the CDR3 is TGTGCCATCAGTGAGCTTGACGAGCAGTACTTC.